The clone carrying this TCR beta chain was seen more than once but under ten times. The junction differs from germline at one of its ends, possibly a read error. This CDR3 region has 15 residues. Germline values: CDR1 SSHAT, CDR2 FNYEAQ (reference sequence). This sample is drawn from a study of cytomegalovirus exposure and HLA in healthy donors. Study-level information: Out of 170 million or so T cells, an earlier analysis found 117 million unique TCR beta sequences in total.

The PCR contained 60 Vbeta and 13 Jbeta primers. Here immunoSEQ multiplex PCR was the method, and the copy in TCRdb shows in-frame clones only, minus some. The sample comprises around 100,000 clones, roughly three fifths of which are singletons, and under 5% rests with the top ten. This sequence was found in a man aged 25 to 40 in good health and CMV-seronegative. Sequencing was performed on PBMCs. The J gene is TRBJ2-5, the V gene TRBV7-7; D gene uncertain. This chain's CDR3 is CASSLGATPEETQYF. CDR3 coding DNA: TGTGCTAGCAGCTTAGGCGCGACTCCGGAAGAGACCCAGTACTTC.